The T cell receptor (beta chain) under discussion was sequenced for a study of graft-versus-host responses after intestinal transplantation. This table comes from immunoSEQ multiplex PCR, and its TCRdb copy is limited to in-frame clones, with some not included. Among around 89,000 clones listed, under 95% were seen once. A word on this clone: As yet, its antigen is unknown.

Germline values: CDR1 SGDLS, CDR2 YYNGEE. This CDR3 is built from 16 residues. V was clipped by 2 bases and J by 2 bases; unmatched bases: 5. The clonotype originates from a human donor who was the organ donor for an intestinal transplant. The chain couples TRBV9 to TRBJ2-3; TRBD2 matches 10 bases. The sample was unstimulated CD8+ T cells sorted from spleen or lymph node cells, taken before transplant. The CDR3 reads CASSVGGLAATDTQYF. DNA of the CDR3: TGTGCCAGCAGCGTCGGTGGACTAGCGGCCACAGATACGCAGTATTTT.